This T cell receptor (beta chain) was captured by sequencing in a study of shared clonotypes between healthy human individuals. CD45RO-negative CD8 cells positively selected for CCR7 made up the naive population, which excluded terminally differentiated effector memory CD45RA+ cells. Trimming took 6 bases from V and 3 from J; bases not matched to a gene: 5. The germline V gene encodes CDR1 SGHKS and CDR2 YYEKEE (reference sequence). This CDR3 has 14 amino acids. Measured with immunoSEQ multiplex PCR; TCRdb has only the in-frame clones, and not every one. The table has nearly 2 million clones, roughly 95% seen once.

Sequenced: naive CD8+ T cells sorted from blood. The sequence derives from a man younger than 35 in good health. The chain uses TRBV5-5 and TRBJ2-1, with TRBD1 identical over 8 bases. Written as DNA, the CDR3 is TGTGCCAGCACGCAGGACAGGGACTACAATGAGCAGTTCTTC. It is translated as CASTQDRDYNEQFF.